This T cell receptor (beta chain) was captured by sequencing in a study of graft-versus-host responses after intestinal transplantation. The data were produced by immunoSEQ multiplex PCR, yet TCRdb's version contains in-frame clones alone and is incomplete. The top ten clones hold over 1.1% of a sample with 90,000 to 100,000 clones, more than 70% of them seen once. The CDR3 runs 14 residues. From germline, CDR1 is MDHEN and CDR2 SYDVKM. V lost 5 bases, J lost 9 bases, and 10 bases stayed unmatched. Findings of the study overall: Patients with graft-donor T cell macrochimerism had high graft-versus-host to host-versus-graft clonal ratios in allografts. Levels of circulating GvH clones at their peak were associated with early post-transplant HvG declines. The authors found GvH clones in recipient marrow, some appearing first in ileum or blood.

Concerning this clone: Antigen specificity is unknown.

Specimen: PBMCs, collected 255 days after intestinal transplant. The origin of this receptor is a human patient who received an intestinal transplant, so some T cells may come from the graft donor. The rearrangement joins TRBV28 to TRBJ1-5; the match to TRBD1 covers 7 bases. CDR3 loop: CASSPQGGARPQHF. CDR3 in DNA: TGTGCCAGCAGTCCGCAGGGGGGGGCCCGGCCCCAGCATTTT.